The rows below give T cell receptor beta chains drawn from one sample of a study of Graves' ophthalmopathy and Graves' hyperthyroidism. Each CDR3 protein gets one entry after TCRdb re-called the multiplex PCR reads with MiXCR. The sample carries about 420,000 distinct CDR3 sequences, around 21% recorded once. The specimen was peripheral blood. These receptors were collected from a woman aged 18 to 35 with stable Graves' hyperthyroidism. The CDR3 runs from the conserved cysteine through the conserved F or W. The D gene is left open where the match is weak. Expanded clones are given a class, and other clones once, few, many or no size at all.

TRBD2,TRBV5-5,TRBJ2-7,-,CASSLASGIYYEQYF,TGTGCCAGCAGCTTGGCTAGCGGGATCTATTACGAGCAGTACTTC
-,TRBV12-3/TRBV12-4,TRBJ2-5,many,CASSLGLVQRDF,TGTGCCAGCAGCCTGGGGTTGGTTCAGCGGGACTTC
TRBD1,TRBV7-2,TRBJ1-2,-,CASSSTTGDYGYTF,TGTGCCAGCAGCTCGACGACAGGGGACTATGGCTACACCTTC
-,TRBV12-3/TRBV12-4,TRBJ2-7,many,CASSDQGSSYEQYF,TGTGCCAGCAGTGACCAGGGTAGCTCCTACGAGCAGTACTTC
TRBD1,TRBV10-3,TRBJ1-2,many,CAISEGTGTRGGYTF,TGTGCCATCAGTGAGGGGACAGGAACAAGGGGTGGCTACACCTTC
-,TRBV20-1,TRBJ2-7,-,CSARAGGQVFGEQYF,TGCAGTGCTAGAGCTGGAGGACAAGTTTTTGGGGAGCAGTACTTC
TRBD1,TRBV30,TRBJ2-7,-,CAWPDPSTGTGGTYEQYF,TGTGCCTGGCCAGACCCTTCGACCGGGACAGGGGGTACCTACGAGCAGTACTTC
-,TRBV7-2,TRBJ2-7,many,CASSLGANTYEQYF,TGTGCCAGCAGCTTAGGGGCCAACACCTACGAGCAGTACTTC
-,TRBV12-3/TRBV12-4,TRBJ1-2,many,CASRHGGTPGGYTF,TGTGCCAGCAGACACGGGGGGACCCCGGGGGGCTACACCTTC
-,TRBV20-1,TRBJ2-7,many,CSASLRADEQYF,TGCAGTGCTAGCCTCAGGGCCGACGAGCAGTACTTC
-,TRBV6-5,TRBJ1-1,many,CASSTRTDNTEAFF,TGTGCCAGCAGTACGAGGACAGACAACACTGAAGCTTTCTTT
TRBD2,TRBV7-2,TRBJ2-5,many,CASSLAASGTETQYF,TGTGCCAGCAGCTTGGCGGCTAGCGGGACTGAGACCCAGTACTTC
-,TRBV19,TRBJ1-1,-,CASTRQANTEAFF,TGTGCCAGTACCCGACAGGCTAACACTGAAGCTTTCTTT
TRBD1,TRBV5-1,TRBJ1-1,-,CASSLGTGGNTEAFF,TGCGCCAGCAGCCTCGGGACAGGGGGCAACACTGAAGCTTTCTTT
-,TRBV24-1,TRBJ2-2,many,CATSAGNTGELFF,TGTGCCACCAGTGCGGGGAACACCGGGGAGCTGTTTTTT
-,TRBV7-2,TRBJ1-1,-,CASSLSGVGNFEAFF,TGTGCCAGCAGCTTGAGTGGGGTAGGGAACTTTGAAGCTTTCTTT
TRBD2,TRBV25-1,TRBJ2-4,many,CASSAPRPGTSGAKNIQYF,TGTGCCAGCAGTGCCCCAAGGCCCGGGACTAGCGGTGCCAAAAACATTCAGTACTTC
-,TRBV30,TRBJ1-1,once,CAWSWDGRNTEAFF,TGTGCCTGGAGTTGGGACGGCCGGAACACTGAAGCTTTCTTT
-,TRBV27,TRBJ1-5,once,CASSRTFTSNQPQHF,TGTGCCAGCAGCCGGACATTTACCAGCAATCAGCCCCAGCATTTT
-,TRBV11-1,TRBJ1-1,few,CASSLDDRYQNTEAFF,TGTGCCAGCAGCTTAGATGACAGATACCAGAACACTGAAGCTTTCTTT
TRBD2,TRBV12-3/TRBV12-4,TRBJ2-1,-,CASSRAKGLAHEKFF,TGTGCCAGCAGCCGCGCCAAGGGACTAGCGCATGAGAAGTTCTTC
-,TRBV3-1,TRBJ1-1,many,CASSPPLRADTEAFF,TGTGCCAGCAGCCCCCCACTACGCGCTGACACTGAAGCTTTCTTT
TRBD1,TRBV28,TRBJ2-2,many,CASSSTGDTGELFF,TGTGCCAGCAGTTCCACAGGGGACACCGGGGAGCTGTTTTTT
TRBD1,TRBV2,TRBJ2-7,-,CASIRDREDEQYF,TGTGCCAGCATTCGGGACAGGGAGGACGAGCAGTACTTC
TRBD1,TRBV6-5,TRBJ1-5,many,CASSSGFGDRGFQPQHF,TGTGCCAGCAGTTCGGGTTTCGGGGACAGGGGTTTTCAGCCCCAGCATTTT
TRBD2,TRBV4-1,TRBJ2-2,few,CASSQEVSGGVGTGELFF,TGCGCCAGCAGCCAAGAGGTATCCGGGGGGGTCGGCACCGGGGAGCTGTTTTTT
TRBD1,TRBV12-3/TRBV12-4,TRBJ1-5,-,CASSLRTGPYSNQPQHF,TGTGCCAGCAGTCTACGGACAGGGCCGTATAGCAATCAGCCCCAGCATTTT
-,TRBV6-2/TRBV6-3,TRBJ2-2,many,CASTPRASGELFF,TGTGCCAGCACCCCACGGGCCTCCGGGGAGCTGTTTTTT
-,TRBV4-1,TRBJ2-7,few,CASSQGEVAREQYF,TGCGCCAGCAGCCAGGGGGAGGTCGCACGGGAGCAGTACTTC
-,TRBV27,TRBJ2-7,-,CASSLFFRTQGYEQYF,TGTGCCAGCAGTTTATTCTTCAGGACGCAGGGGTACGAGCAGTACTTC
TRBD1,TRBV28,TRBJ1-5,many,CASTPGTGYQPQHF,TGTGCCAGCACCCCAGGGACAGGGTATCAGCCCCAGCATTTT
-,TRBV6-1,TRBJ2-7,many,CASSEAVAQYF,TGTGCCAGCAGTGAGGCAGTAGCGCAGTACTTC
TRBD2,TRBV6-2/TRBV6-3,TRBJ2-7,many,CASSARTSGRNGYEQYF,TGTGCCAGCAGTGCCAGGACTAGCGGGAGGAACGGGTACGAGCAGTACTTC
-,TRBV20-1,TRBJ1-6,many,CSAREQPPIDSPLHF,TGCAGTGCTAGAGAACAGCCACCCATAGATTCACCCCTCCACTTT
TRBD1,TRBV28,TRBJ2-7,-,CASSDRGLVVEQYF,TGTGCCAGCAGCGACAGGGGGCTTGTAGTCGAGCAGTACTTC
TRBD1,TRBV20-1,TRBJ1-2,many,CSARDRGRYGYTF,TGCAGTGCTCGAGACAGGGGGCGATACGGCTACACCTTC
-,TRBV7-2,TRBJ2-2,few,CASSLNRQNGELFF,TGTGCCAGCAGCTTGAACAGACAAAACGGGGAGCTGTTTTTT
TRBD2,TRBV2,TRBJ2-7,few,CASTQAVAGVVSYEQYF,TGTGCCAGCACCCAAGCGGTAGCGGGAGTCGTCTCCTACGAGCAGTACTTC
-,TRBV30,TRBJ1-6,many,CAWSVQGESPLHF,TGTGCCTGGAGTGTACAGGGTGAATCACCCCTCCACTTT
-,TRBV5-6,TRBJ1-6,many,CASSLDGVNNSPLHF,TGTGCCAGCAGCTTGGATGGGGTAAATAATTCACCCCTCCACTTT
TRBD2,TRBV20-1,TRBJ2-5,-,CSARVAGETQYF,TGCAGTGCTAGAGTAGCGGGAGAGACCCAGTACTTC
-,TRBV15,TRBJ1-5,-,CATSRDGNQPQHF,TGTGCCACCAGCAGGGACGGCAATCAGCCCCAGCATTTT
TRBD2,TRBV5-1,TRBJ2-3,-,CASSLGVAGMTDTQYF,TGCGCCAGCAGCTTGGGGGTAGCGGGCATGACAGATACGCAGTATTTT
TRBD2,TRBV20-1,TRBJ2-7,many,CSARDELAGDHNEQYF,TGCAGTGCTAGAGATGAACTAGCGGGAGATCATAACGAGCAGTACTTC
TRBD1,TRBV15,TRBJ1-1,many,CATSPRDRLSTVLNTEAFF,TGTGCCACCAGTCCCCGGGACAGACTTTCTACAGTTCTGAACACTGAAGCTTTCTTT
-,TRBV7-2,TRBJ2-5,-,CASSWGSETQYF,TGTGCCAGCAGCTGGGGGTCGGAGACCCAGTACTTC
-,TRBV7-6,TRBJ2-3,-,CASSPTGHPSTDTQYF,TGTGCCAGCAGCCCGACGGGGCACCCTAGCACAGATACGCAGTATTTT
-,TRBV6-2/TRBV6-3,TRBJ2-5,many,CASSYGVTRYF,TGTGCCAGCAGTTACGGGGTGACCCGGTACTTC
-,TRBV20-1,TRBJ2-5,-,CSANRQVQETQYF,TGCAGTGCTAACCGCCAGGTACAAGAGACCCAGTACTTC
TRBD2,TRBV2,TRBJ2-2,many,CASKYLAGNTGELFF,TGTGCCAGCAAGTACTTAGCGGGGAACACCGGGGAGCTGTTTTTT
-,TRBV27,TRBJ1-1,-,CASSLSGGMTTEAFF,TGTGCCAGCAGTTTATCCGGGGGGATGACCACTGAAGCTTTCTTT
-,TRBV7-8,TRBJ2-7,once,CASSSPGWAYEQYF,TGTGCCAGCAGTTCGCCGGGGTGGGCCTACGAGCAGTACTTC
-,TRBV6-1,TRBJ2-3,many,CASSSLGHTNTDTQYF,TGTGCCAGCAGCTCCCTTGGGCACACGAACACAGATACGCAGTATTTT
-,TRBV3-1,TRBJ2-7,few,CASSQGPGEQYF,TGTGCCAGCAGCCAAGGGCCTGGGGAGCAGTACTTC
TRBD2,TRBV6-2/TRBV6-3,TRBJ2-7,-,CASSTTSGSPYEQYF,TGTGCCAGCAGTACGACTAGCGGGAGTCCCTACGAGCAGTACTTC
TRBD1,TRBV5-6,TRBJ1-1,many,CASAKTGTNTEAFF,TGTGCCAGCGCTAAGACAGGGACGAACACTGAAGCTTTCTTT
-,TRBV25-1,TRBJ2-7,-,CASQLSLTYEQYF,TGTGCCAGCCAACTAAGCCTAACCTACGAGCAGTACTTC